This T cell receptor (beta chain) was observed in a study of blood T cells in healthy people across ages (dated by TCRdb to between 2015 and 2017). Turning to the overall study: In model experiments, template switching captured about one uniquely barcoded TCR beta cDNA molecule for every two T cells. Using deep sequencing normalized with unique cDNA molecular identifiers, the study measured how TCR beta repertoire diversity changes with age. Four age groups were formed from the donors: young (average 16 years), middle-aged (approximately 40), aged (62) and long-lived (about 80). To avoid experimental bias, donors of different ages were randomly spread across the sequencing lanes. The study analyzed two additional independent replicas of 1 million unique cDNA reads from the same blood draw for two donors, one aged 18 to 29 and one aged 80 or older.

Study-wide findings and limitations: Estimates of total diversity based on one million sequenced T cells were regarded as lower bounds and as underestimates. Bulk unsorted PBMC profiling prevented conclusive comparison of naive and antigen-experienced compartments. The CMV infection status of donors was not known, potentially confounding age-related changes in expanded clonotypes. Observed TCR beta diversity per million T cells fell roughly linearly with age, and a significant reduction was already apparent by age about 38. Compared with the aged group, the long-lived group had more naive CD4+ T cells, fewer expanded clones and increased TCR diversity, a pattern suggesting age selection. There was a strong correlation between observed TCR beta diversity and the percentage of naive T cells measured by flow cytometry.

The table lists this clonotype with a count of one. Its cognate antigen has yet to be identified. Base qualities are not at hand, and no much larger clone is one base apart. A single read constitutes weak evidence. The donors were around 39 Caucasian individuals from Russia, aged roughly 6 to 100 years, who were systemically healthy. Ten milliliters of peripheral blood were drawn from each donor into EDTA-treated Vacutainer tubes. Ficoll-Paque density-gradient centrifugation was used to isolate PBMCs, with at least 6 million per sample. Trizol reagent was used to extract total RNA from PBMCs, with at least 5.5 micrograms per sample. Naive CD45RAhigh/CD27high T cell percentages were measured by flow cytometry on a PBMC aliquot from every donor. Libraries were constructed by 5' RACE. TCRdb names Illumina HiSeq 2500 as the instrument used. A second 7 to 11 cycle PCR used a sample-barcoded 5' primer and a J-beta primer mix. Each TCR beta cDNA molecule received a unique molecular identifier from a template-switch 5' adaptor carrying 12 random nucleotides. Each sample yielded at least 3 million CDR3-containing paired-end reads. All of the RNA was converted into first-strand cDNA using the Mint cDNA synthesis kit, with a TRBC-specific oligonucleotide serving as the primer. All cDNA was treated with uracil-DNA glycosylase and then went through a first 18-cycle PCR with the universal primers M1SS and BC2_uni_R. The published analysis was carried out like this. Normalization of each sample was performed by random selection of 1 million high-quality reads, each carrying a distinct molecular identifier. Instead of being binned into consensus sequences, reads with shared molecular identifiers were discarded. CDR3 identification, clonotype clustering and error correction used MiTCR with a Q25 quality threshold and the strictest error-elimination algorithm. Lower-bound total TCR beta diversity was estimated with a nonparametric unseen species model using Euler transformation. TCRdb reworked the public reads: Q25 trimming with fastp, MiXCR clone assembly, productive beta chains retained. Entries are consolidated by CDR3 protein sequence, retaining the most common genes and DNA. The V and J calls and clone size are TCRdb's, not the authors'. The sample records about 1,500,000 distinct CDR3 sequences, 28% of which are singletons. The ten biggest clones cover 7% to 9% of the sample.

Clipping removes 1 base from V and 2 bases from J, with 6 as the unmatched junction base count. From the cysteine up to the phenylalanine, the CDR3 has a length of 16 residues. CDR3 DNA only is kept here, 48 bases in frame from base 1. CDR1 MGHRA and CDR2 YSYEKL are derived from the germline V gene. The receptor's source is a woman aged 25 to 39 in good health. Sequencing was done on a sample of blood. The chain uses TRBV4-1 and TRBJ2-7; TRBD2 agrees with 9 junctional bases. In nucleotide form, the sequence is TGCGCCAGCAGCCAAGCGGGAAGCGGGGGGACCTACGAGCAGTACTTC. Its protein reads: CASSQAGSGGTYEQYF.